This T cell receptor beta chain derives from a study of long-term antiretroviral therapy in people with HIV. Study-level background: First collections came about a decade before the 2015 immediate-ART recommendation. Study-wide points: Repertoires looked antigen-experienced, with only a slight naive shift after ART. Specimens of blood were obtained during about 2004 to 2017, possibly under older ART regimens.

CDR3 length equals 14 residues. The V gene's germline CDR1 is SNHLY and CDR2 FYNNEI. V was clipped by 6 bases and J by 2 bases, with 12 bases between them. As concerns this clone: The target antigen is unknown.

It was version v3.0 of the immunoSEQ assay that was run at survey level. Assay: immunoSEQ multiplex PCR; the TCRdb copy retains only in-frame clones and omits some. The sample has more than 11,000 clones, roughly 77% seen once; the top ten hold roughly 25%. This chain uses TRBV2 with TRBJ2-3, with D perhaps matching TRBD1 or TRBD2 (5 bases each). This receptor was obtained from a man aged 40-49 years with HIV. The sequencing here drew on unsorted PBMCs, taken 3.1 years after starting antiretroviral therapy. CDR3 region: CASRGEGITDTQYF. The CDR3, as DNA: TGTGCCAGCAGGGGGGAAGGGATCACAGATACGCAGTATTTT.